A single sample is the source of the 8 T cell receptor beta chains below, sequenced in a study of blood T cell repertoires in COVID-19. Assay used: immunoSEQ multiplex PCR; TCRdb lists only in-frame clones, some missing. The sample shows over 200,000 clones, more than 85% of them seen only once. Material: peripheral blood. The receptors shown here come from a man aged 35 to 55 with active or convalescent COVID-19.

This chain links TRBV5-1 with TRBJ2-3, with D perhaps TRBD2 (5 bases). Trimming took 0 bases from V and 0 from J, leaving 5 bases between them. Germline CDR1 SGHRS, CDR2 YFSETQ. The CDR3 totals 14 residues. CDR3 nucleotide sequence: TGCGCCAGCAGCTTGGGGGAGAGCACAGATACGCAGTATTTT. This encodes CASSLGESTDTQYF. Using reference TRBV5-1 and TRBJ2-3 for the parts outside the CDR3, the full variable domain is KAGVTQTPRYLIKTRGQQVTLSCSPISGHRSVSWYQQTPGQGLQFLFEYFSETQRNKGNFPGRFSGRQFSNSRSEMNVSTLELGDSALYLCASSLGESTDTQYFGPGTRLTVL.

The chain joins TRBV27 to TRBJ2-3; 7 nucleotides agree with TRBD1. CDR1 and CDR2 (germline): MNHEY, SMNVEV (reference sequence). The CDR3 spans 15 residues. V gave up 5 bases and J gave up 4 bases; unmatched junction bases: 9. CDR3 in amino acids: CASSVQGVEADTQYF. In DNA, the CDR3 is TGTGCCAGCAGTGTTCAGGGGGTGGAGGCAGATACGCAGTATTTT.

The chain combines TRBV10-3 with TRBJ2-5; 7 bases map to TRBD1. The CDR3 spans 13 residues. From germline, CDR1 is ENHRY and CDR2 SYGVKD. The J segment lost 2 bases and the V segment lost 10 bases, leaving 7 bases of the junction unmatched. CDR3: CANRDSLQETQYF. The DNA for the CDR3 is TGTGCCAACCGGGACAGCTTACAAGAGACCCAGTACTTC.

The rearrangement links TRBV3-1 (or the pseudogene TRBV3-2) to TRBJ1-5; D unclear. Trimming stripped 6 bases from V and 2 bases from J, with 14 bases between. The CDR3 contains 15 residues. Germline-derived CDR1 and CDR2 are LGHDT and YNNKEL (reference sequence). The CDR3 is CASSRGSGGNQPQHF. The CDR3 DNA reads as TGTGCCAGCAGTCGTGGAAGCGGGGGCAATCAGCCCCAGCATTTT.

CDR3 nucleotides: TGTGCCAGCAGCACCCGGGGGCGGGGGGCGATCAATCAGCCCCAGCATTTT. The encoded protein is CASSTRGRGAINQPQHF. This rearrangement joins TRBV7-2 to TRBJ1-5; a weak D match, TRBD1 (6 bases). The V end was cut by 5 bases, the J end by 3 bases, with 20 bases between. The CDR3 length is 17 residues. Per germline, CDR1 SGHTA and CDR2 FQGNSA.

This clone appeared a single time. This chain links TRBV28 with TRBJ2-4; TRBD1 aligns across 12 bases. This CDR3 spans 15 amino acids. From germline, CDR1 is MDHEN and CDR2 SYDVKM. Unmatched junction bases numbered 4, after V lost 4 bases and J lost 6 bases. CDR3: CASSSGTGGANIQYF. Here the CDR3 DNA reads TGTGCCAGCAGTTCCGGGACAGGGGGCGCAAACATTCAGTACTTC.

In this sample, this clone turned up once. The V gene is TRBV5-1, the J gene TRBJ2-5; 8 bases match TRBD1. The germline V gene encodes CDR1 SGHRS and CDR2 YFSETQ. CDR3 length: 15 residues. V lost 1 base to trimming and J lost 3 bases; unmatched junction nucleotides: 5. DNA of the CDR3: TGCGCCAGCAGCTTGTACGGACAGGGAGAAGAGACCCAGTACTTC. Its protein is CASSLYGQGEETQYF.

The chain couples TRBV6-5 to TRBJ1-3, with 7 bases identical to TRBD1. V shed 4 bases, J shed 2 bases, and the junction held 2 bases outside the gene matches. In germline, CDR1 is MNHEY, CDR2 SVGAGI. CDR3 size: 14 residues. CDR3 coding DNA: TGTGCCAGCAGTTCCGACAGGGCTGGAAACACCATATATTTT. It is translated as CASSSDRAGNTIYF.